The 12 T cell receptor beta chains reported below all come from one sample, sequenced in a study of OX40 agonist ivuxolimab in advanced cancers. Here immunoSEQ multiplex PCR was the method, and the copy in TCRdb shows in-frame clones only, minus some. The table includes tens of thousands of clones, 88% detected once. The starting material was CD4+ or CD8+ T cells sorted from blood, obtained in a trial of the OX40 agonist ivuxolimab. Receptor source: an adult with an advanced solid tumor such as melanoma, head and neck, liver or kidney cancer.

The V and J genes are TRBV7-6 and TRBJ2-3, with D possibly being TRBD1 (6 bases). This CDR3 has 14 residues. Germline V gene lookup returns CDR1 SGHVS and CDR2 FNYEAQ. V lost 5 bases to trimming and J lost 5 bases, with 14 bases between them. The CDR3 DNA reads TGTGCCAGCAGCCTTTTCCCAGGGGAAGATACGCAGTATTTT. This gives the protein CASSLFPGEDTQYF.

The J gene is TRBJ2-1, the V gene TRBV7-2; the match to TRBD1 covers 7 bases. This CDR3 is 15 amino acids long. Germline CDR1 SGHTA, CDR2 FQGNSA. V lost 5 bases and J lost 3; bases outside the gene matches: 7. Here the CDR3 DNA reads TGTGCCAGCAGCCCAGGGGGAAGCTACTACAATGAGCAGTTCTTC. It codes for CASSPGGSYYNEQFF.

Only one count was recorded for this clone. The V and J genes are TRBV6-5 and TRBJ2-7; D might be TRBD1 or TRBD2, each matching 5 bases. The germline CDR1 and CDR2 sequences are MNHEY and SVGAGI. V dropped 2 bases and J dropped 2 bases, with 7 bases sitting between them. The CDR3 length is 13 residues. CDR3 DNA sequence: TGTGCCAGCAGTTACCAGGGAGCCTACGAGCAGTACGTC. It yields the protein CASSYQGAYEQYV.

A note on this clone: At one end the junction does not follow the germline gene, possibly because of a read error. Other DNA sequences in the same sample also yield this CDR3. The J gene is TRBJ1-1, the V gene TRBV10-3, with TRBD1 identical over 9 bases. The CDR3 runs 13 residues. CDR1 and CDR2 (germline): ENHRY, SYGVKD. The CDR3 is CATRTGANTEAFF. As DNA, the CDR3 is TGTGCCACAAGGACAGGGGCGAACACCGAAGCTTTCTTT.

This clone has only a few counts. The V gene is TRBV7-9, the J gene TRBJ2-3; D remains ambiguous. CDR3 length equals 13 residues. CDR1 SEHNR and CDR2 FQNEAQ come from the germline V gene (reference sequence). Trimming pared 3 bases from V and 2 bases from J, leaving 6 bases between. The CDR3 sequence: CASSLGHTDTQYF. The CDR3 DNA reads TGTGCCAGCAGCTTGGGTCACACAGATACGCAGTATTTT.

V usage is TRBV10-3 and J usage is TRBJ2-3; D unresolved. The CDR3 length is 13 residues. Between the trimmed V and J ends, which lost 3 bases and 0 bases, there was a span of 4 bases. Germline assignment: CDR1 ENHRY and CDR2 SYGVKD. The CDR3 here is CAISDLSTDTQYF. The DNA of the CDR3 is TGTGCCATCAGTGACCTCAGCACAGATACGCAGTATTTT.

This clone appeared once. This rearrangement joins TRBV5-6 to TRBJ1-4; possibly TRBD1 for D (5 bases). The germline V and J ends were trimmed by 3 bases and 4 bases, with 16 bases remaining between them. This CDR3 is 16 amino acids long. Germline CDR1 reads SGHDT; CDR2 reads YYEEEE. CDR3 nucleotide sequence: TGTGCCAGCAGCTCGCTCTCGGGACGCCTTAATGAAAAACTGTTTTTT. This gives the protein CASSSLSGRLNEKLFF.

This chain links TRBV5-4 with TRBJ2-1, with TRBD2 matching 12 bases. This CDR3 is 17 amino acids long. The ends lost 1 base at V and 2 bases at J; junction bases unmatched: 4. Germline values: CDR1 SGHNT, CDR2 YYREEE (reference sequence). DNA of the CDR3: TGTGCCAGCAGCTTGACTAGCGGGGGGTTGACCTACAATGAGCAGTTCTTC. The encoded protein is CASSLTSGGLTYNEQFF.

V and J are TRBV6-1 and TRBJ2-3; either TRBD1 or TRBD2 may supply D (5 bases each). The CDR3 spans 15 residues. Germline V gives CDR1 MNHNS, CDR2 SASEGT. V dropped 3 bases and J dropped 4 bases, with 14 bases sitting between them. The CDR3 region is CASSEGVPGADTQYF. The CDR3 DNA reads TGTGCCAGCAGTGAGGGGGTGCCAGGTGCAGATACGCAGTATTTT.

The chain carries TRBV27 and TRBJ1-5; D possibly corresponds to TRBD1 (6 bases). Germline V gives CDR1 MNHEY, CDR2 SMNVEV (reference sequence). The CDR3 runs to 15 residues. V lost 5 bases, J lost 3 bases, and 14 bases lay in between. The CDR3 protein is CASSPGTTNNQPQHF. CDR3 DNA sequence: TGTGCCAGCAGTCCTGGGACAACCAACAATCAGCCCCAGCATTTT.

The chain joins TRBV5-6 to TRBJ2-5, with D unresolved. Trimming stripped 1 base from V and 2 bases from J, with 15 bases between. There are 16 residues in the CDR3. Germline CDR1 is SGHDT and CDR2 is YYEEEE. The CDR3 is CASSLSDPALQETQYF. CDR3 coding DNA: TGTGCCAGCAGCTTGAGTGACCCAGCCCTACAAGAGACCCAGTACTTC.

The rearrangement links TRBV29-1 to TRBJ2-2; 9 bases match TRBD1. Germline CDR1 SQVTM, CDR2 ANQGSEA. The V gene end was trimmed by 0 bases and the J gene end by 2 bases; junction bases not matched to a gene: 4. The CDR3 is 16 amino acids. The CDR3 sequence: CSVEDPGQGNTGELFF. For the CDR3, the DNA is TGCAGCGTTGAAGATCCGGGACAGGGCAACACCGGGGAGCTGTTTTTT.